This T cell receptor (beta chain) was recovered during a study of CD8+CD57+ T cells in acquired aplastic anemia. This CDR3 region has 15 residues. Germline V gene data show CDR1 as LGHDT and CDR2 as YNNKEL (reference sequence). V was shortened by 1 base and J by 4 bases, with 8 bases between the two germline ends. It was genomic DNA that served as the template for profiling TCR beta VDJ and CDR3. TCRdb re-called the reads through MiXCR, storing one row per CDR3 protein. The sample shows 250,000 to 350,000 distinct CDR3 sequences, roughly half of them seen only once. This clonotype has only one observation.

This sequence was found in a human donor with severe aplastic anemia or a healthy control (not recorded which). The rearrangement uses TRBV3-1 and TRBJ2-6; D remains ambiguous. Source material: sorted CD4+, CD8+, or CD8+CD57+ T cells (not recorded which) from PBMCs. In nucleotides, the CDR3 is TGTGCCAGCAGCCAAGCCGGCAGGGGGGCCAACGTCCTGACTTTC. Amino acid sequence: CASSQAGRGANVLTF. The full variable domain, rest sourced from reference TRBV3-1 and TRBJ2-6, is DTAVSQTPKYLVTQMGNDKSIKCEQNLGHDTMYWYKQDSKKFLKIMFSYNNKELIINETVPNRFSPKSPDKAHLNLHINSLELGDSAVYFCASSQAGRGANVLTFGAGSRLTVL.